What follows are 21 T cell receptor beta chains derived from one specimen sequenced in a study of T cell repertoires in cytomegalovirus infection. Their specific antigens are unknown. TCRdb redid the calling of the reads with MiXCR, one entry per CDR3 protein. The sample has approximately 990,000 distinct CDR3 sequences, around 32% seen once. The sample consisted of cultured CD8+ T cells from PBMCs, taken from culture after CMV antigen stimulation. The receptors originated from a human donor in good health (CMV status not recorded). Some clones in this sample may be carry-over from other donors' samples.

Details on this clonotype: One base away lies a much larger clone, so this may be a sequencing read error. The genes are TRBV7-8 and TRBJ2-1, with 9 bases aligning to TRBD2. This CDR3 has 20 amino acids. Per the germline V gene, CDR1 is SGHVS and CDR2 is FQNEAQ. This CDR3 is CTSSSERTSGGSVKDNEQFF. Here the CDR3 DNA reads TGTACCAGCAGCTCCGAGCGGACGAGCGGGGGGTCGGTTAAGGACAATGAGCAGTTCTTC.

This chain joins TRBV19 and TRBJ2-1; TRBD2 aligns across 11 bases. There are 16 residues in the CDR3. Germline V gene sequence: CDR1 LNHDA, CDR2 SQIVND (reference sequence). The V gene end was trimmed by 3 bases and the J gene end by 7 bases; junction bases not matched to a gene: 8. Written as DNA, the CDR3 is TGTGCCAGTAGTATTCTGGCTAGCGGGGGGCGTAATGAGCAGTTCTTC. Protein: CASSILASGGRNEQFF.

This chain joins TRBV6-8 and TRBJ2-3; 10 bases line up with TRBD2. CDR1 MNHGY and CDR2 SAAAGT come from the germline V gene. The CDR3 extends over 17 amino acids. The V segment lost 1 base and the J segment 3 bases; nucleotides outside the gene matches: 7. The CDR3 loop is CASSYYLAGVGTDTQYF. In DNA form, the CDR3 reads TGTGCCAGCAGTTACTATCTAGCGGGGGTTGGGACAGATACGCAGTATTTT.

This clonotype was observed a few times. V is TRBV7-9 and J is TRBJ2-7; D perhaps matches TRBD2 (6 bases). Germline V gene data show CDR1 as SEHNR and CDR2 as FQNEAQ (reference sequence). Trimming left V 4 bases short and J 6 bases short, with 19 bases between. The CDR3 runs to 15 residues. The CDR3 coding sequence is TGTGCCAGCAGCTCAATGGGGAGATTCGGGGGCGAGCAGTACGTC. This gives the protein CASSSMGRFGGEQYV.

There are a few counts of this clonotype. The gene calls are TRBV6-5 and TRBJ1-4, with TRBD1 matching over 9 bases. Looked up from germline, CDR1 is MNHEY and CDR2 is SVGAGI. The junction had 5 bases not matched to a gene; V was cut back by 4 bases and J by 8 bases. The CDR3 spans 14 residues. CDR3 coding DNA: TGTGCCAGCAGTTCGGGACAGGGACGAGAAAAACTGTTTTTT. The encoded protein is CASSSGQGREKLFF.

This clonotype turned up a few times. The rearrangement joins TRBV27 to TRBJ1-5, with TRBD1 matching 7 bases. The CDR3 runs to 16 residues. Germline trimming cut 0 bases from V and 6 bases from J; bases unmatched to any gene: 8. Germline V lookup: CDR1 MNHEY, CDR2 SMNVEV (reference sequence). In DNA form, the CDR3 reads TGTGCCAGCAGTTTATCTTCGACAGGGAGAGGTCAGCCCCAGCATTTT. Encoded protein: CASSLSSTGRGQPQHF.

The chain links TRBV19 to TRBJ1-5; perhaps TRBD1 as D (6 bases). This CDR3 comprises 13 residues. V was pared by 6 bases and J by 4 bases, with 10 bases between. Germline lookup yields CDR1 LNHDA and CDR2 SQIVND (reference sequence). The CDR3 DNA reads TGTGCCAGTAGATACAGGGAAAATCAGCCCCAGCATTTT. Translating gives CASRYRENQPQHF.

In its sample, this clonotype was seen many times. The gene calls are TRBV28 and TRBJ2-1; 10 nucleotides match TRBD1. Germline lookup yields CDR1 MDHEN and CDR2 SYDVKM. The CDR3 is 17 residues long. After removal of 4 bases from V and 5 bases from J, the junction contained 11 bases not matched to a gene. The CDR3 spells CASSSSRQGAVHNEQFF. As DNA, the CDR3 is TGTGCCAGCAGTTCTTCAAGACAGGGGGCAGTTCACAATGAGCAGTTCTTC.

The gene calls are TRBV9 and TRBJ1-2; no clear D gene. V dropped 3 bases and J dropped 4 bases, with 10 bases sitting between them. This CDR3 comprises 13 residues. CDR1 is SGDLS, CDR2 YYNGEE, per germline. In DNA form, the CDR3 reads TGTGCCAGCAGCGAGCGAGGGATCTATGGCTACACCTTC. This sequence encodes CASSERGIYGYTF.

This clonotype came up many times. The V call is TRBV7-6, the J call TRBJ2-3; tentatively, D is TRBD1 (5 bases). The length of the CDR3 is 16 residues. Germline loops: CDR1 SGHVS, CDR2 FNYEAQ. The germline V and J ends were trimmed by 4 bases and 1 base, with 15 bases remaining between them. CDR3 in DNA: TGTGCCAGCAGCTACCCCGACAGTGCGGGCACAGATACGCAGTATTTT. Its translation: CASSYPDSAGTDTQYF.

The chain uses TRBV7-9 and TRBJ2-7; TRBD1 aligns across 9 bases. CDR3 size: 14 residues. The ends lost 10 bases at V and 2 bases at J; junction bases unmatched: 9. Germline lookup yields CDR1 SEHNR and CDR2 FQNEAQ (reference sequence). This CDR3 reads CATSGQGGAYEQYF. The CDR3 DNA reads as TGTGCCACCTCGGGACAGGGTGGGGCCTACGAGCAGTACTTC.

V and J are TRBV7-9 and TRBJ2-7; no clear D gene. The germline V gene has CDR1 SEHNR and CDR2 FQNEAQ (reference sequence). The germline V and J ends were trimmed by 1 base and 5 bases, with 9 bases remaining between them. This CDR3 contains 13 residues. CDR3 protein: CASSLGSFDEQYF. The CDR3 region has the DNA TGTGCCAGCAGCTTAGGGTCTTTCGACGAGCAGTACTTC. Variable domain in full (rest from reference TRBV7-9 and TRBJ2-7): DTGVSQNPRHKITKRGQNVTFRCDPISEHNRLYWYRQTLGQGPEFLTYFQNEAQLEKSRLLSDRFSAERPKGSFSTLEIQRTEQGDSAMYLCASSLGSFDEQYFGPGTRLTVT.

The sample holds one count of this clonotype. CDR3 amino acids: CASSVEGASLEKLFF. CDR3 bases: TGTGCCAGCAGCGTAGAGGGGGCGAGTTTGGAAAAACTGTTTTTT. The V gene is TRBV9, the J gene TRBJ1-4, with 7 positions matching TRBD1. Germline assignment: CDR1 SGDLS and CDR2 YYNGEE. CDR3 length: 15 residues. V was pared by 0 bases and J by 8 bases, with 7 bases of the junction left unmatched.

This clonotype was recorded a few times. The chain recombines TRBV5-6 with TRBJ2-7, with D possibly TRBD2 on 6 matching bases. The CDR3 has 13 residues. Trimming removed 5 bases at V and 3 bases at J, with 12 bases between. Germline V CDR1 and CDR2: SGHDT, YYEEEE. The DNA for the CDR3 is TGTGCCAGCAGAGAGGTGGGGGGCTACGAGCAGTACGTC. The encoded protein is CASREVGGYEQYV.

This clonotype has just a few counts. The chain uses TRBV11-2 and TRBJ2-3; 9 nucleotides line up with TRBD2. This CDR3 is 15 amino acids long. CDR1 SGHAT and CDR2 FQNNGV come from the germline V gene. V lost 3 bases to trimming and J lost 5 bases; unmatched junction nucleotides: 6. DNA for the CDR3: TGTGCCAGCAGCTTTTTAGCGGGGGCCCTAGATACGCAGTATTTT. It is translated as CASSFLAGALDTQYF.

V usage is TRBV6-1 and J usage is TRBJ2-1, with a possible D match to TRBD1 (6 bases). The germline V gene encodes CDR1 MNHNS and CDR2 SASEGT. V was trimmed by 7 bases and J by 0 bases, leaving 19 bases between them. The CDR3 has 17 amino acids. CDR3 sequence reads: CASTPTGLIYSYNEQFF. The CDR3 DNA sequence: TGTGCCAGCACCCCGACAGGACTGATTTACTCCTACAATGAGCAGTTCTTC.

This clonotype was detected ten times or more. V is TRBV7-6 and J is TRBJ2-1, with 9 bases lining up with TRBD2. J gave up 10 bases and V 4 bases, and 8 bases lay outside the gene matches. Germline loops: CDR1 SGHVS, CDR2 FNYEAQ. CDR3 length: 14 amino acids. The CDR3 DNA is TGTGCCAGCAGCTCGAGACTAGCGGTGCGGGAGCAGTTCTTC. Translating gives CASSSRLAVREQFF. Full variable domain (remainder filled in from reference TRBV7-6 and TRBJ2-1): GAGVSQSPRYKVTKRGQDVALRCDPISGHVSLYWYRQALGQGPEFLTYFNYEAQQDKSGLPNDRFSAERPEGSISTLTIQRTEQRDSAMYRCASSSRLAVREQFFGPGTRLTVL.

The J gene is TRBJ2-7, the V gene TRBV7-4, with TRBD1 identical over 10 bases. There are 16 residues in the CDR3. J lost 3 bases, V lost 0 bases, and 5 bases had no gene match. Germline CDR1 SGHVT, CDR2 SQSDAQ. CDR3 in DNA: TGTGCCAGCAGCTTAGCGCCGGGACAGGGGATCTACGAGCAGTACTTC. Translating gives CASSLAPGQGIYEQYF.

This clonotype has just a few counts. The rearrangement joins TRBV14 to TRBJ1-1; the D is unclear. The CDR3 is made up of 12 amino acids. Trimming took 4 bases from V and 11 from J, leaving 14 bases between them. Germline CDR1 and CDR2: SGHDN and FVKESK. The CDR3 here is CASSPFGGRAFF. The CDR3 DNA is TGTGCCAGCAGCCCCTTCGGAGGGAGGGCTTTCTTT.

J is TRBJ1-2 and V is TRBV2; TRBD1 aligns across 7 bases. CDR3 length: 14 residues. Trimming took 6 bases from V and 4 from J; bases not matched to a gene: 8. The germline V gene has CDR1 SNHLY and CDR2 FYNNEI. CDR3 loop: CASRPRGESYGYTF. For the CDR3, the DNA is TGTGCCAGCAGGCCCAGGGGGGAGAGCTATGGCTACACCTTC.

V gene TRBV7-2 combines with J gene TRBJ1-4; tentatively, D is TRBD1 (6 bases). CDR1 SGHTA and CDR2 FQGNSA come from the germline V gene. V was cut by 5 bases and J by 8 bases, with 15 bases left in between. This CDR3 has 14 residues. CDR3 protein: CASSEGGAGEKLFF. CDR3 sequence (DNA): TGTGCCAGCAGCGAGGGGGGGGCAGGGGAAAAACTGTTTTTT.